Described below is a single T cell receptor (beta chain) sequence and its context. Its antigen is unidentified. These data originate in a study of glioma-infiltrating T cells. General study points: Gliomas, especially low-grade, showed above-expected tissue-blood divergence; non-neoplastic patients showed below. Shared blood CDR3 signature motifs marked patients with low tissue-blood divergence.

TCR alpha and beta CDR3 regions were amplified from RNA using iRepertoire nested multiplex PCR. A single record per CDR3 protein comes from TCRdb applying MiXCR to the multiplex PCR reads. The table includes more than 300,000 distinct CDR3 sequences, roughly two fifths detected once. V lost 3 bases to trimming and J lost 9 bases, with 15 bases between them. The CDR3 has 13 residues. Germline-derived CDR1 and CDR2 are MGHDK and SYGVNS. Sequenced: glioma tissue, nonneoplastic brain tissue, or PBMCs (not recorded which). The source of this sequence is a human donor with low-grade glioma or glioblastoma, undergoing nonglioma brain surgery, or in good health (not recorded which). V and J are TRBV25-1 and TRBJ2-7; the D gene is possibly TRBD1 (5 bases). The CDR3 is CASSDDRGTGQYF. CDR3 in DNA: TGTGCCAGCAGTGACGATAGGGGTACGGGGCAGTACTTC.